This is a list of T cell receptor beta chains from one sample in a study of T-cell reconstitution after alpha-beta-depleted transplantation in children. TCRdb processed the PCR reads anew with MiXCR; each CDR3 protein has one entry. The data hold under 140,000 distinct CDR3 sequences, with about a tenth observed a single time. The specimen comprised PBMCs from the stem cell graft donor, sampled from the stem cell graft. These receptors all stem from a human donor who donated a stem cell graft to a child with acute lymphoblastic leukemia. Both conserved end residues are part of each CDR3. The order of the fields is J gene, D gene, clone size, V gene, CDR3 DNA, CDR3 protein. The D gene is left open where the match is weak. Clone size is shown for a subset of rows, as once, few, many or a class of expanded clone.

j_gene: TRBJ1-2
d_gene: -
abundance: many
v_gene: TRBV12-3/TRBV12-4
CDR3nt: TGTGCCAGCAGTTTGGGACATGCTAAAGGTGGCTACACCTTC
CDR3aa: CASSLGHAKGGYTF

j_gene: TRBJ2-2
d_gene: -
abundance: many
v_gene: TRBV29-1
CDR3nt: TGCAGCACCGCCCCCGATGGTGATAGCAACACCGGGGAGCTGTTTTTT
CDR3aa: CSTAPDGDSNTGELFF

j_gene: TRBJ2-2
d_gene: -
abundance: many
v_gene: TRBV6-5
CDR3nt: TGTGCCAGCAGTTATGGGAAGATAGACACCGGGGAGCTGTTTTTT
CDR3aa: CASSYGKIDTGELFF

j_gene: TRBJ2-3
d_gene: -
abundance: many
v_gene: TRBV5-1
CDR3nt: TGCGCCAGCAGCTCGGTCACAGCGAGCACAGATACGCAGTATTTT
CDR3aa: CASSSVTASTDTQYF

j_gene: TRBJ2-3
d_gene: TRBD2
abundance: few
v_gene: TRBV19
CDR3nt: TGTGCCAGTAGTATGAGATTAGCGGGGGGTTCAGATACGCAGTATTTT
CDR3aa: CASSMRLAGGSDTQYF

j_gene: TRBJ2-3
d_gene: TRBD2
abundance: many
v_gene: TRBV5-6
CDR3nt: TGTGCCAGCAGCAGACTAGCGGGTACAGATACGCAGTATTTT
CDR3aa: CASSRLAGTDTQYF

j_gene: TRBJ2-2
d_gene: -
abundance: many
v_gene: TRBV12-3/TRBV12-4
CDR3nt: TGTGCCAGCAGTTTAATTGAACCCCCGGCCGGGGAGCTGTTTTTT
CDR3aa: CASSLIEPPAGELFF

j_gene: TRBJ2-7
d_gene: -
abundance: -
v_gene: TRBV3-1
CDR3nt: TGTGCCTCCTGCCAAGAATCGGAGAGAGGCAGGGCCAGCTACGAGCAGTACTTC
CDR3aa: CASCQESERGRASYEQYF

j_gene: TRBJ1-5
d_gene: TRBD1
abundance: many
v_gene: TRBV5-1
CDR3nt: TGCGCCAGCAGCGAAACAGGGGTGCCGAATCAGCCCCAGCATTTT
CDR3aa: CASSETGVPNQPQHF

j_gene: TRBJ2-1
d_gene: -
abundance: many
v_gene: TRBV20-1
CDR3nt: TGCAGTGCTAGATATCTAGCGAGGGGCTACAATGAGCAGTTCTTC
CDR3aa: CSARYLARGYNEQFF

j_gene: TRBJ1-4
d_gene: TRBD1
abundance: many
v_gene: TRBV5-1
CDR3nt: TGCGCCAGCAGCCCCCGCGGGACAGACGTCTATGGCGCTGAAAAACTGTTTTTT
CDR3aa: CASSPRGTDVYGAEKLFF

j_gene: TRBJ2-7
d_gene: TRBD1
abundance: many
v_gene: TRBV29-1
CDR3nt: TGCAGCGTTGAGCAAGAGGGGGCGCCCCCCTACGAGCAGTACTTC
CDR3aa: CSVEQEGAPPYEQYF

j_gene: TRBJ2-3
d_gene: TRBD2
abundance: many
v_gene: TRBV7-9
CDR3nt: TGTGCCAGCAGCCCAATAGGACTAGCGGGGGAGACAGATACGCAGTATTTT
CDR3aa: CASSPIGLAGETDTQYF

j_gene: TRBJ1-1
d_gene: TRBD1
abundance: many
v_gene: TRBV20-1
CDR3nt: TGCAGTGCTAACGAGGGAGGGGGCGATGACACTGAAGCTTTCTTT
CDR3aa: CSANEGGGDDTEAFF

j_gene: TRBJ2-1
d_gene: TRBD2
abundance: many
v_gene: TRBV9
CDR3nt: TGTGCCAGCAGCGTAGCAACTAGCGGGAGTTGGGATGAGCAGTTCTTC
CDR3aa: CASSVATSGSWDEQFF

j_gene: TRBJ1-2
d_gene: -
abundance: many
v_gene: TRBV20-1
CDR3nt: TGCAGTGCTAGAGAATCCGGGAGGAACTATGGCTACACCTTC
CDR3aa: CSARESGRNYGYTF

j_gene: TRBJ2-1
d_gene: TRBD2
abundance: many
v_gene: TRBV20-1
CDR3nt: TGCAGTGCTTCAACACTAGCGATCTACAATGAGCAGTTCTTC
CDR3aa: CSASTLAIYNEQFF

j_gene: TRBJ2-7
d_gene: TRBD1
abundance: many
v_gene: TRBV7-2
CDR3nt: TGTGCCAGCAGCGCCGATCGAAGGACAGGGCAACTCTTC
CDR3aa: CASSADRRTGQLF

j_gene: TRBJ2-2
d_gene: -
abundance: many
v_gene: TRBV7-9
CDR3nt: TGTGCCAGCAGCCTCCGGGACCCCGGGCCCGGGGAGCTGTTTTTT
CDR3aa: CASSLRDPGPGELFF

j_gene: TRBJ2-2
d_gene: -
abundance: many
v_gene: TRBV20-1
CDR3nt: TGCAGTGCTAGCCCTGACCGTATCGAGCTGTTTTTT
CDR3aa: CSASPDRIELFF

j_gene: TRBJ2-7
d_gene: -
abundance: many
v_gene: TRBV12-3/TRBV12-4
CDR3nt: TGTGCCAGCAGTCCGAGGGGGACCTACGAGCAGTACTTC
CDR3aa: CASSPRGTYEQYF

j_gene: TRBJ2-5
d_gene: TRBD1
abundance: many
v_gene: TRBV10-3
CDR3nt: TGTGCCACCGGGACAGGGGGCAAAGAGACCCAGTACTTC
CDR3aa: CATGTGGKETQYF

j_gene: TRBJ2-3
d_gene: -
abundance: -
v_gene: TRBV4-2
CDR3nt: TGTGCCAGCAGCCAAGTTAGTAGCGGACGCACAGATACGCAGTATTTT
CDR3aa: CASSQVSSGRTDTQYF

j_gene: TRBJ2-6
d_gene: TRBD1
abundance: -
v_gene: TRBV7-3
CDR3nt: TGTGCCAGCAGCTTATTAGGCGGGACAGGGGAGACCAACGGCCTGACTTTC
CDR3aa: CASSLLGGTGETNGLTF

j_gene: TRBJ2-1
d_gene: TRBD1
abundance: many
v_gene: TRBV5-1
CDR3nt: TGCGCCAGCAGCGGGGGACAGGGGGCCAATGAGCAGTTCTTC
CDR3aa: CASSGGQGANEQFF

j_gene: TRBJ2-5
d_gene: -
abundance: many
v_gene: TRBV27
CDR3nt: TGTGCCAGCAGCTATAGGGGCAACCAAGAGACCCAGTACTTC
CDR3aa: CASSYRGNQETQYF

j_gene: TRBJ1-5
d_gene: TRBD1
abundance: many
v_gene: TRBV12-3/TRBV12-4
CDR3nt: TGTGCCAGCAGTCCCGGACAGGACTTACACCTGAATCAGCCCCAGCATTTT
CDR3aa: CASSPGQDLHLNQPQHF

j_gene: TRBJ2-1
d_gene: TRBD1
abundance: many
v_gene: TRBV7-9
CDR3nt: TGTGCCAGCAGACAGGGACAGGGAGGATCCTACAATGAGCAGTTCTTC
CDR3aa: CASRQGQGGSYNEQFF

j_gene: TRBJ1-5
d_gene: TRBD1
abundance: many
v_gene: TRBV7-9
CDR3nt: TGTGCCAGCAGCCCCGGGACAGGGAATAGCAATCAGCCCCAGCATTTT
CDR3aa: CASSPGTGNSNQPQHF

j_gene: TRBJ1-5
d_gene: -
abundance: many
v_gene: TRBV20-1
CDR3nt: TGCAGTGCTCGTCCGGGACCGGCAAATAGCAATCAGCCCCAGCATTTT
CDR3aa: CSARPGPANSNQPQHF

j_gene: TRBJ2-2
d_gene: -
abundance: many
v_gene: TRBV3-1
CDR3nt: TGTGCCAGCAGCCAAAGGTTTCAGGGAGTGGCCAACACCGGGGAGCTGTTTTTT
CDR3aa: CASSQRFQGVANTGELFF

j_gene: TRBJ2-2
d_gene: -
abundance: many
v_gene: TRBV11-3
CDR3nt: TGTGCCAGCAGCTCGACAGAGCACGGGGAGCTGTTTTTT
CDR3aa: CASSSTEHGELFF

j_gene: TRBJ2-7
d_gene: TRBD1
abundance: few
v_gene: TRBV20-1
CDR3nt: TGCAGTGCTAGACCTCGGACAGGGCGAGGCTACGAGCAGTACTTC
CDR3aa: CSARPRTGRGYEQYF

j_gene: TRBJ2-1
d_gene: TRBD2
abundance: many
v_gene: TRBV29-1
CDR3nt: TGCAGCGTTGCCGGGGTGGGAAGGTTAGCGGGAGTCAATGAGCAGTTCTTC
CDR3aa: CSVAGVGRLAGVNEQFF

j_gene: TRBJ2-5
d_gene: -
abundance: many
v_gene: TRBV7-2
CDR3nt: TGTGCCAGCAGCTTAGACGAGGGGTACCAAGAGACCCAGTACTTC
CDR3aa: CASSLDEGYQETQYF

j_gene: TRBJ2-2
d_gene: TRBD2
abundance: many
v_gene: TRBV5-1
CDR3nt: TGCGCCAGCAGCCGGGGGGACACTAGCGGTGGCACCGGGGAGCTGTTTTTT
CDR3aa: CASSRGDTSGGTGELFF

j_gene: TRBJ2-7
d_gene: -
abundance: many
v_gene: TRBV29-1
CDR3nt: TGCAGCGTTGAAGTAGCAGATAGCTCCTACGAGCAGTACTTC
CDR3aa: CSVEVADSSYEQYF

j_gene: TRBJ2-7
d_gene: TRBD2
abundance: many
v_gene: TRBV20-1
CDR3nt: TGCGGATTAGCGGGGAAATACGAGCAGTACTTC
CDR3aa: CGLAGKYEQYF

j_gene: TRBJ2-7
d_gene: TRBD1
abundance: many
v_gene: TRBV27
CDR3nt: TGTGCCAGCAGTAAGAACAGGGGAATTTCCTACGAGCAGTACTTC
CDR3aa: CASSKNRGISYEQYF

j_gene: TRBJ1-1
d_gene: TRBD1
abundance: many
v_gene: TRBV12-3/TRBV12-4
CDR3nt: TGTGCCAGCAGTAATTTTGACAGGGGGCGCACTGAAGCTTTCTTT
CDR3aa: CASSNFDRGRTEAFF

j_gene: TRBJ2-1
d_gene: TRBD1
abundance: many
v_gene: TRBV6-1
CDR3nt: TGTGCCAGCAGTAGGGACAGTAACAATGAGCAGTTCTTC
CDR3aa: CASSRDSNNEQFF

j_gene: TRBJ2-7
d_gene: -
abundance: many
v_gene: TRBV20-1
CDR3nt: TGCAGTGCTAGAGGAATAGGAGCCTACGAGCAGTACTTC
CDR3aa: CSARGIGAYEQYF